Each of the 25 T cell receptor beta chains below was sequenced from the same sample in a study of blood T cell repertoires in COVID-19. Data came from immunoSEQ multiplex PCR; TCRdb stores just in-frame clones and leaves some out. The data show around 140,000 clones, around 84% seen once. The sample consisted of peripheral blood. These receptor sequences come from a woman aged 55-75 years with acute or convalescent COVID-19.

This clone turned up a few times. This chain joins TRBV4-2 and TRBJ1-5, with D uncertain. The CDR3 covers 13 residues. Germline lookup yields CDR1 LGHNA and CDR2 YNFKEQ. Trimming left V 1 base short and J 3 bases short, with 4 bases between. CDR3 DNA: TGTGCCAGCAGCCAAGCATCCAATCAGCCCCAGCATTTT. Encoded protein: CASSQASNQPQHF.

The chain has TRBV4-1 and TRBJ2-3; TRBD2 matches 9 bases. The CDR3 contains 18 residues. Losses at the gene ends were 1 base for V and 0 bases for J; bases not matched to a gene: 8. Per germline, CDR1 MGHRA and CDR2 YSYEKL. The CDR3 loop reads CASSQVLSGGPSTDTQYF. In nucleotides, the CDR3 is TGCGCCAGCAGCCAAGTCCTTAGCGGGGGACCTAGCACAGATACGCAGTATTTT.

CDR3 sequence reads: CASSTRDRGRGGYGYTF. CDR3 bases: TGTGCCAGCAGCACCCGGGACAGGGGGCGCGGGGGGTATGGCTACACCTTC. The genes are TRBV25-1 and TRBJ1-2; the match to TRBD1 covers 12 bases. Germline V gives CDR1 MGHDK, CDR2 SYGVNS. The CDR3 consists of 17 residues. V lost 6 bases and J lost 5; bases outside the gene matches: 13.

The chain joins TRBV19 to TRBJ1-5; 8 bases fit TRBD1. The CDR3 sequence is 14 residues long. Germline lookup yields CDR1 LNHDA and CDR2 SQIVND (reference sequence). V dropped 7 bases and J dropped 7; count of bases not matched to a gene: 9. The DNA of the CDR3 is TGTGCCAGTATATCAGGGGGCAGGGGCCAGCCCCAGCATTTT. Residues: CASISGGRGQPQHF.

The chain links TRBV5-1 to TRBJ1-1; TRBD1 aligns across 10 bases. J was trimmed by 4 bases and V by 4 bases; bases with no gene match: 7. CDR3 size: 15 residues. Germline V gives CDR1 SGHRS, CDR2 YFSETQ. The CDR3 region has the DNA TGCGCCAGCAGCCCCGGGTGGACAGGGGGCACTGAAGCTTTCTTT. This encodes CASSPGWTGGTEAFF. Based on the CDR3 plus reference TRBV5-1 and TRBJ1-1, the full variable domain is KAGVTQTPRYLIKTRGQQVTLSCSPISGHRSVSWYQQTPGQGLQFLFEYFSETQRNKGNFPGRFSGRQFSNSRSEMNVSTLELGDSALYLCASSPGWTGGTEAFFGQGTRLTVV.

The rearrangement uses TRBV28 and TRBJ1-6; maybe TRBD1 (6 bases). Deletions cut 3 bases from V and 5 bases from J, with 11 bases between. The germline gives CDR1 MDHEN, CDR2 SYDVKM. The CDR3 consists of 15 residues. This CDR3 reads CASSFLQGNNSPLHF. In DNA, the CDR3 is TGTGCCAGCAGTTTCCTTCAGGGGAATAATTCACCCCTCCACTTT.

CDR3 sequence reads: CASKPEWSNYEQYF. The CDR3 nucleotides are TGTGCCAGCAAGCCGGAGTGGTCCAACTACGAGCAGTACTTC. This chain joins TRBV27 and TRBJ2-7; D unclear. The germline gives CDR1 MNHEY, CDR2 SMNVEV (reference sequence). Trimming took 7 bases from V and 3 from J, leaving 16 bases between them. The CDR3 contains 14 residues.

By sample share, this clone is medium-sized (0.01 to 0.1%). The chain links TRBV2 to TRBJ2-4; possibly TRBD2 for D (5 bases). V lost 4 bases and J 3 bases, leaving 13 bases between the germline ends. This CDR3 is built from 15 residues. CDR1 is SNHLY and CDR2 is FYNNEI in the germline V gene. The CDR3 loop reads CASSALVGDKNIQYF. CDR3 nucleotide sequence: TGTGCCAGCAGTGCCCTAGTCGGGGACAAAAACATTCAGTACTTC.

This clone was found once. This chain uses TRBV4-1 with TRBJ2-7; 7 bases align to TRBD2. The CDR3 consists of 16 residues. Germline-derived CDR1 and CDR2 are MGHRA and YSYEKL. V lost 5 bases to trimming and J lost 7 bases; unmatched junction nucleotides: 17. The CDR3 DNA reads as TGCGCCAGCAGCAGCTCGGCCGGGGGGTATATGGAGGAGCAGTACTTC. Amino acids: CASSSSAGGYMEEQYF.

J is TRBJ2-2 and V is TRBV5-1, with TRBD1 matching 7 bases. J lost 2 bases, V lost 2 bases, and 3 bases had no gene match. Germline assignment: CDR1 SGHRS and CDR2 YFSETQ. The CDR3 covers 15 residues. CDR3 nucleotide sequence: TGCGCCAGCAGCTTAGGGACAGCCAACACCGGGGAGCTGTTTTTT. Its protein is CASSLGTANTGELFF.

The chain uses TRBV6-4 and TRBJ1-1; D is possibly TRBD1 (5 bases). V lost 5 bases and J 0 bases, leaving 10 bases between the germline ends. The CDR3 runs to 14 residues. In germline, CDR1 is MRHNA, CDR2 SNTAGT. DNA of the CDR3: TGTGCCAGCAGTCCGGGGGGGGTGAACACTGAAGCTTTCTTT. It specifies CASSPGGVNTEAFF.

This sequence joins TRBV12-3 or TRBV12-4 and TRBJ2-3; D is unresolved. CDR3 length: 13 amino acids. The V end was cut by 4 bases, the J end by 3 bases, with 8 bases between. The CDR3 sequence is CASSSEKTDTQYF. The CDR3 DNA is TGTGCCAGCAGTTCGGAGAAAACAGATACGCAGTATTTT.

In its sample, this clone was seen once. V gene TRBV7-6 combines with J gene TRBJ2-7, with a possible D match to TRBD2 (5 bases). The germline V gene has CDR1 SGHVS and CDR2 FNYEAQ. The CDR3 loop spans 15 amino acids. The V gene lost 5 bases and the J gene lost 5 bases, with 19 bases spanning the gap. The CDR3: CASSPRGQASNEQYF. The DNA for the CDR3 is TGTGCCAGCAGCCCCCGAGGGCAGGCCAGCAACGAGCAGTACTTC. The full variable domain, in which reference TRBV7-6 and TRBJ2-7 provide the parts outside the CDR3, is GAGVSQSPRYKVTKRGQDVALRCDPISGHVSLYWYRQALGQGPEFLTYFNYEAQQDKSGLPNDRFSAERPEGSISTLTIQRTEQRDSAMYRCASSPRGQASNEQYFGPGTRLTVT.

The chain employs TRBV6-5 and TRBJ1-2; 8 bases align to TRBD1. CDR1 and CDR2 from the germline V gene are MNHEY and SVGAGI. This CDR3 has 14 residues. V dropped 7 bases and J dropped 2; count of bases not matched to a gene: 6. CDR3 loop: CASKAGGENYGYTF. DNA for the CDR3: TGTGCCAGCAAAGCAGGGGGCGAGAACTATGGCTACACCTTC.

The J gene is TRBJ1-1, the V gene TRBV28; 9 nucleotides line up with TRBD1. Germline values: CDR1 MDHEN, CDR2 SYDVKM. The CDR3 has 15 amino acids. After removal of 5 bases from V and 6 bases from J, the junction contained 10 bases not matched to a gene. CDR3 sequence (DNA): TGTGCCAGCAGTCTACCCGGACAGGGGATACCTGAAGCTTTCTTT. Translated: CASSLPGQGIPEAFF.

This clone was recorded once. The chain links TRBV4-3 to TRBJ2-7, with 7 nucleotides matching TRBD1. The germline V gene encodes CDR1 LGHNA and CDR2 YSLEER. This CDR3 has 16 amino acids. Losses at the gene ends were 0 bases for V and 0 bases for J; bases not matched to a gene: 5. CDR3 DNA sequence: TGCGCCAGCAGCCAAGAAGGGACAGCTGCCTCCTACGAGCAGTACTTC. This encodes CASSQEGTAASYEQYF.

The chain uses TRBV7-9 and TRBJ1-1; 10 bases align to TRBD1. Germline CDR1 and CDR2: SEHNR and FQNEAQ (reference sequence). The CDR3 consists of 15 residues. V trimming: 5 bases; J trimming: 6 bases; junction bases outside the gene matches: 9. Here the CDR3 reads CASSTRAGQGPEAFF. As DNA, the CDR3 is TGTGCCAGCAGCACGAGAGCGGGACAGGGGCCTGAAGCTTTCTTT.

The chain carries TRBV27 and TRBJ1-2, with a weak D call TRBD1 (5 bases). This CDR3 is 12 amino acids long. Germline-derived CDR1 and CDR2 are MNHEY and SMNVEV (reference sequence). The V end was cut by 6 bases, the J end by 8 bases, with 13 bases between. The CDR3 DNA reads TGTGCCAGCAGGGACCCAACAGGAGGCTACACCTTC. Its translation: CASRDPTGGYTF.

This clone was counted only a few times. At one end the junction does not follow the germline gene, possibly because of a read error. J is TRBJ2-7 and V is TRBV13, with D maybe TRBD1 (6 bases). The CDR3 is made up of 16 amino acids. Germline V gives CDR1 PRHDT, CDR2 FYEKMQ (reference sequence). The CDR3 spells CASSSGADRPLRARHF. The DNA of the CDR3 is TGTGCCAGCAGCTCGGGCGCCGACAGGCCCTTAAGGGCTAGGCACTTC.

The rearrangement uses TRBV28 and TRBJ1-2, with 12 bases that match TRBD1. Germline V gene sequence: CDR1 MDHEN, CDR2 SYDVKM. Trimming at V came to 2 bases and at J to 8 bases, leaving 3 bases not matched to a gene. This CDR3 is 14 amino acids long. The chain's CDR3 is CASSLRDRGRGYTF. The CDR3 DNA is TGTGCCAGCAGTTTAAGGGACAGGGGGCGCGGCTACACCTTC.

This chain joins TRBV29-1 and TRBJ2-1, with TRBD1 identical over 7 bases. This CDR3 contains 14 residues. Germline CDR1 SQVTM, CDR2 ANQGSEA. The V segment lost 4 bases and the J segment 0 bases; nucleotides outside the gene matches: 3. CDR3 nucleotide sequence: TGCAGCGTTGTCGGGACAGACTCCTACAATGAGCAGTTCTTC. Protein product: CSVVGTDSYNEQFF.

The chain carries TRBV6-2 or TRBV6-3 and TRBJ2-2; 8 positions match TRBD2. The CDR3 has 17 amino acids. Germline CDR1 is MNHEY and CDR2 is SVGEGT. J lost 1 base, V lost 2 bases, and 6 bases had no gene match. CDR3 DNA: TGTGCCAGCAGTTACGAGCAAGCGGGGGTGAACACCGGGGAGCTGTTTTTT. Amino acid sequence: CASSYEQAGVNTGELFF.

V usage is TRBV5-1 and J usage is TRBJ1-6; D possibly corresponds to TRBD1 (6 bases). V was cut by 5 bases and J by 1 base, with 13 bases left in between. The CDR3 is 16 amino acids. CDR1 and CDR2 from the germline V gene are SGHRS and YFSETQ. For the CDR3, the DNA is TGCGCCAGCAGATCACAGGACAGATCCTATAATTCACCCCTCCACTTT. It translates to CASRSQDRSYNSPLHF.

The chain employs TRBV7-6 and TRBJ1-2; D is perhaps TRBD1 (6 bases). This CDR3 has 14 amino acids. Germline V gene sequence: CDR1 SGHVS, CDR2 FNYEAQ. Trimming removed 3 bases at V and 8 bases at J, with 16 bases between. Here the CDR3 reads CASSFSGGSGGYTF. The CDR3 nucleotides read TGTGCCAGCAGCTTCAGTGGGGGCTCGGGCGGCTACACCTTC.

V gene TRBV11-3 combines with J gene TRBJ2-1, with a weak D call TRBD2 (6 bases). Looked up from germline, CDR1 is SGHNT and CDR2 is YENEEA. The CDR3 contains 17 residues. Trimming took off 5 bases at V and 5 bases at J, with 22 bases between the two ends. CDR3 nucleotides: TGTGCCAGCAGCCCGACGGGGGATGCCCGGCAAGACAATGAGCAGTTCTTC. It specifies CASSPTGDARQDNEQFF.